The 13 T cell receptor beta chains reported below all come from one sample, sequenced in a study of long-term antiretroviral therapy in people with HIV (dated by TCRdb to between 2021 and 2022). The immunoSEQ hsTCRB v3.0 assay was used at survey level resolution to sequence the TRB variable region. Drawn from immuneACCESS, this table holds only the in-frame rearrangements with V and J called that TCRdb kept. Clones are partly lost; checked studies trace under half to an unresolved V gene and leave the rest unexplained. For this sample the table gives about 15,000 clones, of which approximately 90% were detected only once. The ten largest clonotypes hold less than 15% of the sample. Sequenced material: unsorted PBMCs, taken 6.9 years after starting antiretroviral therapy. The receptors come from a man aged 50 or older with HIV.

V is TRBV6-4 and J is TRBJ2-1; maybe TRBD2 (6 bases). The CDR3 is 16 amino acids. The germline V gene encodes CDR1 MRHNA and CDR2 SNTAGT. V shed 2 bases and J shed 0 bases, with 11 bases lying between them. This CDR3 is CASSDLASSSYNEQFF. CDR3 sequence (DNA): TGTGCCAGCAGTGACCTAGCGTCGAGCTCCTACAATGAGCAGTTCTTC.

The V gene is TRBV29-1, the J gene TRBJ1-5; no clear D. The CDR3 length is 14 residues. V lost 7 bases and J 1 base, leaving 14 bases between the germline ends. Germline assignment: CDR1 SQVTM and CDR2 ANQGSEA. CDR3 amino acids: CSAQTPGSNQPQHF. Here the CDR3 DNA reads TGCAGCGCCCAAACGCCCGGAAGCAATCAGCCCCAGCATTTT.

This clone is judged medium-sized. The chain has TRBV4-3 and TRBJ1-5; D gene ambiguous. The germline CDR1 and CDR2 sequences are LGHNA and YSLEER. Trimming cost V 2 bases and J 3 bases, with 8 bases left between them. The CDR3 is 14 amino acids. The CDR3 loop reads CASSQNTFNQPQHF. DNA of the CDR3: TGCGCCAGCAGCCAAAACACCTTCAATCAGCCCCAGCATTTT.

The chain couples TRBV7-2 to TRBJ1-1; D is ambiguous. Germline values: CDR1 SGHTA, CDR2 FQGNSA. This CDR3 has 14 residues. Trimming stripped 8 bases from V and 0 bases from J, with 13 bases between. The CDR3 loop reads CASGGFLVNTEAFF. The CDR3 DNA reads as TGTGCCAGCGGAGGATTCCTCGTGAACACTGAAGCTTTCTTT.

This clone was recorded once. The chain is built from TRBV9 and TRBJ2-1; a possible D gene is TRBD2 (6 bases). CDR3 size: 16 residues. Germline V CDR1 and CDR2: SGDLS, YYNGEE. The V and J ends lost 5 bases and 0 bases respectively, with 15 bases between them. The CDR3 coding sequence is TGTGCCAGCAGTCCCAGCGGGCTTAGCTCCTACAATGAGCAGTTCTTC. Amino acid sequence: CASSPSGLSSYNEQFF.

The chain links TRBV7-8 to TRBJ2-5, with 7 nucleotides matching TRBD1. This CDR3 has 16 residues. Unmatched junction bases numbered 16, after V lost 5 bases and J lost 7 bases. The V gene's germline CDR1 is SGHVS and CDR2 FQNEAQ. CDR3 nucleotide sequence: TGTGCCAGCAGCCTACAGCTTGGACAGGTTCCCAGGACCCAGTACTTC. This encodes CASSLQLGQVPRTQYF. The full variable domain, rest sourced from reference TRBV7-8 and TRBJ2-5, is GAGVSQSPRYKVAKRGQDVALRCDPISGHVSLFWYQQALGQGPEFLTYFQNEAQLDKSGLPSDRFFAERPEGSVSTLKIQRTQQEDSAVYLCASSLQLGQVPRTQYFGPGTRLLVL.

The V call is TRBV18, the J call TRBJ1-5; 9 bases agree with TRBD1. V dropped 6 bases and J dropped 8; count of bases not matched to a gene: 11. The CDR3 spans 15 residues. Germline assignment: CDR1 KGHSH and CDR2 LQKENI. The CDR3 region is CASSAGTGTFEPQHF. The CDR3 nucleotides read TGTGCCAGCTCGGCCGGGACAGGGACTTTTGAGCCCCAGCATTTT.

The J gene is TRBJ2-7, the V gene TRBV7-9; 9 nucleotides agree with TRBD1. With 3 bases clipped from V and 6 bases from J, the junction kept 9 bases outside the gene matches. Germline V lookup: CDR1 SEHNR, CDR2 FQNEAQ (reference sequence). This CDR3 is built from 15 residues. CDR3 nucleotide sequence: TGTGCCAGCAGCTTTTCCGGGACAGGGATGCGCGAGCAGTACTTC. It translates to CASSFSGTGMREQYF. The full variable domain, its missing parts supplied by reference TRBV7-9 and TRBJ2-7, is DTGVSQNPRHKITKRGQNVTFRCDPISEHNRLYWYRQTLGQGPEFLTYFQNEAQLEKSRLLSDRFSAERPKGSFSTLEIQRTEQGDSAMYLCASSFSGTGMREQYFGPGTRLTVT.

CDR3 residues: CASTLLGTSYEQYF. The CDR3 DNA reads TGTGCCAGCACCCTACTGGGGACCTCCTACGAGCAGTACTTC. The V call is TRBV2, the J call TRBJ2-7; either TRBD1 or TRBD2 may fit D (5 bases each). V gave up 7 bases and J gave up 0 bases, with 13 bases separating them. Germline CDR1 SNHLY, CDR2 FYNNEI. The length of the CDR3 is 14 residues.

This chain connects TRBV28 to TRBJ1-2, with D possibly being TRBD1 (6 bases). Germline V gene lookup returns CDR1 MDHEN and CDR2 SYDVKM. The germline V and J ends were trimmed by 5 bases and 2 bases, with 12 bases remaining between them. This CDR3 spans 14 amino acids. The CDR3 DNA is TGTGCCAGCAGTGCCTGGGGGGCGAACTATGGCTACACCTTC. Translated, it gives CASSAWGANYGYTF.

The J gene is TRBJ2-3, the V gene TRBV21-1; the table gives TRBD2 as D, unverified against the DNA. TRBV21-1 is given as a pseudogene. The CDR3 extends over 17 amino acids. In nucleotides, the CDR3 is TGTGCCAGCAGCAAAAGGAGCGGGAGAGTTAACACAGATACGCAGTATTTT. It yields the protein CASSKRSGRVNTDTQYF.

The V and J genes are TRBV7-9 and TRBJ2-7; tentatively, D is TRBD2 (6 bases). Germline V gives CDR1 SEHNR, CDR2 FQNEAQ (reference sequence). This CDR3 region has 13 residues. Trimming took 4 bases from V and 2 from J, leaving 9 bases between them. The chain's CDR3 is CASSSGLAYEQYF. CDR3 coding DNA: TGTGCCAGCAGCTCGGGACTGGCCTACGAGCAGTACTTC.

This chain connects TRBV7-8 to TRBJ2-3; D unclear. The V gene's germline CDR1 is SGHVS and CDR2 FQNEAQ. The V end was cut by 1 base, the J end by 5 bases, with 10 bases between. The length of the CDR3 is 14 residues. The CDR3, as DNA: TGTGCCAGCAGCTTAGTGATGGGGATAGATACGCAGTATTTT. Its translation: CASSLVMGIDTQYF.